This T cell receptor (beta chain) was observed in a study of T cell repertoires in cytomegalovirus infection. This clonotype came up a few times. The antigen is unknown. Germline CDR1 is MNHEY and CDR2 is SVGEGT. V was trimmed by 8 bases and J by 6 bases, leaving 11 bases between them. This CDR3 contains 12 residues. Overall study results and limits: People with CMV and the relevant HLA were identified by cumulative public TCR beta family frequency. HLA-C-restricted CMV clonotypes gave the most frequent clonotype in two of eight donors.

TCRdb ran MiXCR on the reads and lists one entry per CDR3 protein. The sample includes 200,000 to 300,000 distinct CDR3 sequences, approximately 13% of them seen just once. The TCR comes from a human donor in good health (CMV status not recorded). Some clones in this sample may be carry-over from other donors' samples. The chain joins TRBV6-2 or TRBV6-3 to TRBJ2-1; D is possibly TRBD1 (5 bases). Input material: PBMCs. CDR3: CASGKDSNEQFF. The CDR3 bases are TGTGCCAGCGGGAAAGACAGCAATGAGCAGTTCTTC.